These T cell receptor beta chains were read from a single sample in a study of T cells in Graves' hyperthyroidism and ophthalmopathy. From the multiplex PCR reads, TCRdb called clonotypes with MiXCR, one entry per CDR3 protein. The sample lists approximately 600,000 distinct CDR3 sequences, more than 13% seen once, with roughly 7.7% in the top ten. Sequenced sample: blood. These TCRs come from a woman between 18 and 29 years old with Graves' ophthalmopathy. CDR3s include the opening cysteine and the closing phenylalanine or tryptophan. D genes are given only for firm matches. Size is omitted from some rows. Given values are once, few, many or a class for expanded clones.

D gene	V gene	J gene	clone size	CDR3 length	CDR3 protein	CDR3 DNA
TRBD2	TRBV7-6	TRBJ2-1	few	16	CASSLFSGEDLGEQFF	TGTGCCAGCAGCCTATTTAGCGGGGAAGACCTCGGTGAGCAGTTCTTC
TRBD1	TRBV6-1	TRBJ2-5	many	12	CASRQGRETQYF	TGTGCCAGCAGACAGGGGCGGGAGACCCAGTACTTC
TRBD1	TRBV6-1	TRBJ2-7	many	14	CASRLGQGPDEQYF	TGTGCCAGCAGGCTGGGACAGGGGCCCGACGAGCAGTACTTC
.	TRBV19	TRBJ1-5	many	12	CASKGGNQPQHF	TGTGCCAGTAAAGGGGGGAATCAGCCCCAGCATTTT
.	TRBV7-2	TRBJ2-7	.	16	CASSLDGPSSYNEQYF	TGTGCCAGCAGCTTAGACGGGCCTAGCTCCTACAATGAGCAGTACTTC
TRBD2	TRBV6-2/TRBV6-3	TRBJ2-7	many	15	CASSYTGTSAPATYF	TGTGCCAGCAGTTACACAGGGACTAGCGCGCCCGCTACGTACTTC
.	TRBV30	TRBJ2-7	few	14	CAWTRDGLNYEQYF	TGTGCCTGGACCCGAGACGGATTGAACTACGAGCAGTACTTC
TRBD2	TRBV20-1	TRBJ2-3	many	13	CSVPTSDTDTQYF	TGCAGTGTCCCGACTAGCGACACAGATACGCAGTATTTT
TRBD1	TRBV5-5	TRBJ1-4	.	20	CASRLSQPGQRRGEGEKLFF	TGTGCCAGCCGACTGAGTCAACCGGGACAGAGACGTGGGGAAGGTGAAAAACTGTTTTTT
TRBD2	TRBV12-3/TRBV12-4	TRBJ2-3	many	19	CASSLSGSRWEGSADTQYF	TGTGCCAGCAGTTTGTCCGGGAGTCGGTGGGAGGGGTCCGCAGATACGCAGTATTTT
.	TRBV6-5	TRBJ2-7	.	14	CASSSPGSGYEQYF	TGTGCCAGCAGTTCTCCTGGGAGTGGCTACGAGCAGTACTTC
.	TRBV7-8	TRBJ2-1	.	14	CASSLRGNYNEQFF	TGTGCCAGCAGTTTGAGGGGGAACTACAATGAGCAGTTCTTC
TRBD1	TRBV19	TRBJ2-5	many	14	CASSMAGQGETQYF	TGTGCCAGTAGTATGGCGGGACAGGGAGAGACCCAGTACTTC
.	TRBV3-1	TRBJ2-7	many	13	CASSGSPSYEQYF	TGTGCCAGCAGCGGTAGTCCCTCCTACGAGCAGTACTTC
TRBD1	TRBV10-3	TRBJ1-1	.	17	CASSYLQGGRMNTEAFF	TGTGCCAGCAGTTACCTACAGGGGGGAAGGATGAACACTGAAGCTTTCTTT
.	TRBV7-9	TRBJ1-1	few	17	CASGNPRGAVLDTEAFF	TGTGCCAGCGGGAACCCACGGGGGGCCGTGTTGGACACTGAAGCTTTCTTT
.	TRBV6-2/TRBV6-3	TRBJ1-2	.	13	CASSYTGLYGYTF	TGTGCCAGCAGTTACACCGGGCTCTATGGCTACACCTTC
TRBD1	TRBV6-1	TRBJ1-1	many	15	CAIKKNRGNGTEAFF	TGTGCCATCAAGAAAAACAGGGGTAATGGCACTGAAGCTTTCTTT
.	TRBV28	TRBJ1-1	many	14	CASTAVRSNTEAFF	TGTGCCAGCACCGCAGTTAGGTCGAACACTGAAGCTTTCTTT
.	TRBV11-2	TRBJ2-5	many	14	CASSLPGLEETQYF	TGTGCCAGCAGCTTACCGGGACTTGAAGAGACCCAGTACTTC
.	TRBV12-3/TRBV12-4	TRBJ2-2	few	13	CAYTSWGTGELFF	TGTGCCTACACAAGTTGGGGCACCGGGGAGCTGTTTTTT
.	TRBV12-3/TRBV12-4	TRBJ2-5	few	14	CASTPMKGQETQYF	TGTGCCAGCACCCCCATGAAGGGGCAAGAGACCCAGTACTTC
.	TRBV20-1	TRBJ2-7	many	15	CSARDWEDAGGEQYF	TGCAGTGCTAGAGATTGGGAGGACGCTGGGGGAGAGCAGTACTTC
.	TRBV20-1	TRBJ2-5	many	15	CSAIKYSTWQETQYF	TGCAGTGCTATAAAGTACTCGACATGGCAAGAGACCCAGTACTTC
.	TRBV6-6	TRBJ2-1	.	16	CASSYPGQSSYNEQFF	TGTGCCAGCAGTTACCCCGGACAGAGCTCCTACAATGAGCAGTTCTTC
TRBD2	TRBV7-2	TRBJ2-1	many	15	CASSSLGRGGNEQFF	TGTGCCAGCAGCTCCCTTGGGAGGGGCGGCAATGAGCAGTTCTTC
.	TRBV20-1	TRBJ2-7	many	15	CSARLLSGHFYEQYF	TGCAGTGCTAGACTCCTTTCGGGACACTTCTACGAGCAGTACTTC
.	TRBV9	TRBJ2-1	.	15	CASSRGVEVNNEQFF	TGTGCCAGCAGCCGAGGGGTGGAGGTAAACAATGAGCAGTTCTTC
.	TRBV5-1	TRBJ2-7	many	14	CASSPSGATHEQYF	TGCGCCAGCAGCCCGTCGGGGGCCACCCACGAGCAGTACTTC
TRBD2	TRBV6-1	TRBJ2-3	.	20	CASSTIISGRSRRSTDTQYF	TGTGCCAGCAGTACTATTATTAGCGGGAGGTCGCGGCGTAGCACAGATACGCAGTATTTT
TRBD1	TRBV30	TRBJ2-7	.	15	CAWSEMGDRGYEQYF	TGTGCCTGGAGCGAAATGGGGGACAGGGGTTACGAGCAGTACTTC
TRBD1	TRBV28	TRBJ2-5	many	17	CASSLQSRDSYQETQYF	TGTGCCAGCAGTTTACAATCAAGGGACAGCTACCAAGAGACCCAGTACTTC
.	TRBV11-3	TRBJ2-5	many	15	CASSLAGTSEETQYF	TGTGCCAGCAGCTTAGCCGGGACGTCGGAAGAGACCCAGTACTTC
TRBD1	TRBV7-7	TRBJ2-1	.	12	CASRGSGDEQFF	TGTGCTAGCAGGGGGAGTGGGGATGAGCAGTTCTTC
.	TRBV11-3	TRBJ2-1	many	14	CASSLDLEGNEQFF	TGTGCCAGCAGCTTAGATCTAGAAGGCAATGAGCAGTTCTTC
.	TRBV18	TRBJ1-3	.	14	CASSLDSLGNTIYF	TGTGCCAGCTCTCTCGACAGCCTTGGAAACACCATATATTTT
TRBD2	TRBV7-9	TRBJ2-5	many	16	CASSAGLAVPLETQYF	TGTGCCAGCAGCGCGGGACTAGCGGTGCCCTTAGAGACCCAGTACTTC
.	TRBV15	TRBJ1-5	.	15	CATSRDPTGNQPQHF	TGTGCCACCAGCAGAGATCCGACAGGAAATCAGCCCCAGCATTTT
TRBD2	TRBV19	TRBJ2-5	many	17	CASSSRLAGGMRETQYF	TGTGCCAGTAGTTCAAGACTAGCGGGAGGGATGAGAGAGACCCAGTACTTC
TRBD2	TRBV2	TRBJ2-4	many	17	CASSLRLAGGPGNIQYF	TGTGCCAGCAGTCTCCGACTAGCGGGAGGGCCGGGAAACATTCAGTACTTC
.	TRBV5-5	TRBJ1-4	few	16	CASSLSILRGNEKLFF	TGTGCCAGCAGCCTTAGTATCCTCCGGGGTAATGAAAAACTGTTTTTT
TRBD1	TRBV30	TRBJ1-2	many	13	CAGSRGRDYGYTF	TGTGCCGGAAGCAGGGGGCGCGACTATGGCTACACCTTC
.	TRBV19	TRBJ1-1	once	13	CASSIAGSTEAFF	TGTGCCAGTAGTATAGCCGGGAGCACTGAAGCTTTCTTT
TRBD2	TRBV6-1	TRBJ2-1	.	15	CASSAGLAGPNEQFF	TGTGCCAGCAGTGCGGGACTAGCAGGGCCAAATGAGCAGTTCTTC
.	TRBV20-1	TRBJ2-1	.	17	CSARERPRLTHYNEQFF	TGCAGTGCTAGAGAGAGGCCCCGACTTACCCACTACAATGAGCAGTTCTTC
TRBD1	TRBV18	TRBJ1-4	.	17	CASSVGTGFVGKEKLFF	TGTGCCAGCAGCGTCGGGACAGGGTTCGTTGGTAAAGAAAAACTGTTTTTT
TRBD2	TRBV20-1	TRBJ2-1	many	14	CSAKTSYSYNEQFF	TGCAGTGCTAAGACTAGCTACTCCTACAATGAGCAGTTCTTC
TRBD2	TRBV10-3	TRBJ2-3	.	17	CAIRSLAGGPPTDTQYF	TGTGCCATCAGGTCGCTAGCGGGAGGGCCCCCCACAGATACGCAGTATTTT
TRBD1	TRBV28	TRBJ1-5	few	16	CASSLLGQAQDQPQHF	TGTGCCAGCAGTTTATTGGGACAGGCCCAGGATCAGCCCCAGCATTTT
TRBD2	TRBV11-1	TRBJ2-3	.	15	CASSLLAGAVDTQYF	TGTGCCAGCAGCTTACTAGCGGGAGCCGTAGATACGCAGTATTTT
TRBD1	TRBV30	TRBJ1-1	many	14	CAWIDRGGSTEAFF	TGTGCCTGGATCGACAGGGGGGGAAGCACTGAAGCTTTCTTT
TRBD1	TRBV9	TRBJ1-1	once	18	CASSPGTRDRGMNTEAFF	TGTGCCAGCAGCCCGGGGACAAGGGACAGAGGTATGAACACTGAAGCTTTCTTT
.	TRBV24-1	TRBJ1-5	few	14	CATSLGGGGQPQHF	TGTGCCACCAGCCTGGGAGGTGGGGGCCAGCCCCAGCATTTT
.	TRBV6-1	TRBJ1-2	many	14	CASSSNRYNYGYTF	TGTGCCAGCAGTTCAAACAGATACAACTATGGCTACACCTTC
.	TRBV4-2	TRBJ2-7	.	15	CASSQGTQLAYEQYF	TGTGCCAGCAGCCAAGGAACCCAGCTGGCATACGAGCAGTACTTC